A single TCR beta chain is shown here with its context. Germline values: CDR1 SGDLS, CDR2 YYNGEE. Between the trimmed V and J ends, which lost 0 bases and 0 bases, there was a span of 25 bases. The CDR3 totals 21 residues. The assay was immunoSEQ multiplex PCR, and TCRdb's table has in-frame clones only and misses some. The sample yields about 40,000 clones, approximately 90% seen once. The data were taken from a study of control samples from healthy donors and cancer patients. J is TRBJ2-1 and V is TRBV9; D is perhaps TRBD1 or TRBD2 (5 bases each). Source material: blood. This clonotype was obtained from a woman between 45 and 65 years old in good health. The CDR3 DNA is TGTGCCAGCAGCGTAGCAGGAGGCAGGGTCTCTGTAGGTGTCTCCTACAATGAGCAGTTCTTC. Translated, it gives CASSVAGGRVSVGVSYNEQFF.